The 32 T cell receptor beta chains presented below share a single source sample, sequenced in a study of Graves' ophthalmopathy and Graves' hyperthyroidism (dated by TCRdb to the late 2010s). Sequenced using an Illumina HiSeq 2000. For repertoire sequencing, the TCR beta CDR3 regions were amplified from RNA transcripts. The first round was an RT-PCR using HTBI primers with the Qiagen OneStep RT-PCR kit, and this first round was followed by a second-round multiplex PCR, then size selection and purification. Using fastp trimming at Q25 and MiXCR clonotype assembly, TCRdb reanalyzed the public sequencing data and kept in-frame beta chains. Rows are unified per CDR3 protein, each entry keeping the most common DNA and genes. A total of about 590,000 distinct CDR3 sequences appear in this sample, 35% to 45% of them only once. Jointly, the top ten make up around 4.6% of the sample. Sequenced input: peripheral blood or thyroid tissue (not recorded which). Receptor source: an adult man with Graves' hyperthyroidism.

This clonotype was seen only once. CDR3 sequence reads: CASTEDRARDEQYF. CDR3 nucleotide sequence: TGTGCCAGCACCGAGGACAGGGCAAGGGATGAGCAGTACTTC. The chain combines TRBV2 with TRBJ2-7; 8 bases are a match to TRBD1. Germline V CDR1 and CDR2: SNHLY, FYNNEI. The CDR3 extends over 14 amino acids. V shed 7 bases and J 7 bases; nucleotides not matched to a gene: 12.

The sample holds a few counts of this clonotype. The V call is TRBV5-1, the J call TRBJ1-3, with D perhaps TRBD1 (5 bases). The CDR3 length is 16 residues. CDR1 is SGHRS, CDR2 YFSETQ, per germline. Trimming left V 0 bases short and J 0 bases short, with 10 bases between. For the CDR3, the DNA is TGCGCCAGCAGCTTGGCCGGGGGGAACTCTGGAAACACCATATATTTT. Protein sequence: CASSLAGGNSGNTIYF.

There are many counts of this clonotype. This chain's CDR3 is CASSEISDSPLHF. In DNA form, the CDR3 reads TGTGCCAGCAGTGAAATCTCGGATTCACCCCTCCACTTT. J is TRBJ1-6 and V is TRBV25-1; unclear D gene. The germline V and J ends were trimmed by 2 bases and 8 bases, with 7 bases remaining between them. Germline assignment: CDR1 MGHDK and CDR2 SYGVNS. This CDR3 is 13 amino acids long.

V is TRBV5-8 and J is TRBJ1-2, with 7 bases that match TRBD1. Germline loops: CDR1 SGHTS, CDR2 YDEGEE. The CDR3 is 13 residues long. The junction had 5 bases not matched to a gene; V was cut back by 7 bases and J by 2 bases. The CDR3 nucleotides read TGTGCCAGCCGGGAGACAGGGAACTATGGCTACACCTTC. Amino acids: CASRETGNYGYTF.

In the case of this clonotype: Because the CDR3 is missing its conserved closing phenylalanine or tryptophan, this is likely a read error. The chain joins TRBV7-2 to TRBJ1-1; D is ambiguous. In germline, CDR1 is SGHTA, CDR2 FQGNSA. Between the trimmed V and J ends, which lost 6 bases and 1 base, there was a span of 9 bases. CDR3 length: 13 amino acids. The chain's CDR3 is CASSLTQNTEAFL. As DNA, the CDR3 is TGTGCCAGCAGTTTAACCCAGAACACTGAAGCTTTCCTT.

J is TRBJ2-5 and V is TRBV15; 8 nucleotides line up with TRBD1. The CDR3 has 16 residues. Looked up from germline, CDR1 is LNHNV and CDR2 is YYDKDF (reference sequence). Trimming cost V 5 bases and J 4 bases; bases outside gene matches: 12. The CDR3 sequence: CATSLHRGSAGETQYF. The CDR3 DNA is TGTGCCACCAGCCTGCACAGGGGGTCGGCGGGAGAGACCCAGTACTTC. Complete variable domain (other parts from reference TRBV15 and TRBJ2-5): DAMVIQNPRYQVTQFGKPVTLSCSQTLNHNVMYWYQQKSSQAPKLLFHYYDKDFNNEADTPDNFQSRRPNTSFCFLDIRSPGLGDTAMYLCATSLHRGSAGETQYFGPGTRLLVL.

The chain uses TRBV29-1 and TRBJ2-2; no clear D gene. V lost 8 bases to trimming and J lost 4 bases, with 8 bases between them. Germline lookup yields CDR1 SQVTM and CDR2 ANQGSEA. The CDR3 is 11 amino acids. The CDR3 protein is CSLDITGELFF. The CDR3 nucleotides read TGCAGCTTGGATATCACCGGGGAGCTGTTTTTT.

The genes are TRBV30 and TRBJ1-5; 9 positions agree with TRBD1. CDR1 and CDR2 (germline): GTSNPN, SVGIG (reference sequence). V trimming: 2 bases; J trimming: 5 bases; junction bases outside the gene matches: 1. CDR3 length: 13 amino acids. CDR3 in DNA: TGTGCCTGGAGTACAGGGGGCGATCAGCCCCAGCATTTT. This codes for CAWSTGGDQPQHF.

The sample holds many counts of this clonotype. The J gene is TRBJ2-5, the V gene TRBV4-1; perhaps TRBD1 as D (6 bases). The V gene lost 4 bases and the J gene lost 4 bases, with 22 bases spanning the gap. The V gene's germline CDR1 is MGHRA and CDR2 YSYEKL. The CDR3 loop spans 17 amino acids. The DNA of the CDR3 is TGCGCCAGCAGCCCCCGGACAGTCTGGGATCCGGGAGAGACCCAGTACTTC. Its translation is CASSPRTVWDPGETQYF.

This clonotype was detected many times. The gene calls are TRBV12-3 or TRBV12-4 and TRBJ2-2, with D perhaps TRBD1 (6 bases). The length of the CDR3 is 15 residues. The V end lost 5 bases, the J end lost 1 base, and 11 bases lay between the germline ends. Here the CDR3 reads CASSTQTGNTGELFF. CDR3 nucleotide sequence: TGTGCCAGCAGTACCCAGACAGGGAACACCGGGGAGCTGTTTTTT.

There are many counts of this clonotype. This chain joins TRBV20-1 and TRBJ2-4; 10 bases align to TRBD1. V gave up 5 bases and J gave up 8 bases; unmatched junction bases: 6. Germline-derived CDR1 and CDR2 are DFQATT and SNEGSKA (reference sequence). The CDR3 is 13 residues long. The CDR3 reads CSAAGTGEDIQYF. The CDR3 DNA follows: TGCAGTGCTGCCGGGACAGGGGAGGACATTCAGTACTTC.

This clonotype was found many times. V and J are TRBV12-3 or TRBV12-4 and TRBJ1-4, with TRBD1 matching over 7 bases. This CDR3 has 12 amino acids. Trimming cost V 10 bases and J 10 bases; bases outside gene matches: 9. DNA of the CDR3: TGTGCCATCCGAGGGGGCGTGGGAAAACTGTTTTTT. It specifies CAIRGGVGKLFF.

This clonotype appeared many times. CDR3 in amino acids: CASSFLRNTEAFF. The DNA of the CDR3 is TGTGCCAGCAGTTTTTTGAGGAACACTGAAGCTTTCTTT. The chain uses TRBV12-3 or TRBV12-4 and TRBJ1-1; the D is unclear. This CDR3 region has 13 residues. V gave up 3 bases and J gave up 1 base, with 6 bases separating them.

This clonotype turned up a few times. It may be a read error: a sequence one base away is much more abundant. The CDR3 spells CSARGWTVGNTIYF. CDR3 DNA: TGCAGTGCTAGAGGCTGGACAGTAGGAAACACCATATATTTT. The chain links TRBV20-1 to TRBJ1-3, with D possibly TRBD1 on 6 matching bases. The CDR3 extends over 14 amino acids. Germline CDR1 DFQATT, CDR2 SNEGSKA (reference sequence). V was trimmed by 1 base and J by 4 bases, leaving 11 bases between them.

The rearrangement joins TRBV11-3 to TRBJ2-2, with 7 bases that match TRBD2. The closer fit of TRBJ2-1 to the DNA end suggests the J call may be wrong. The CDR3 is 15 amino acids. Germline CDR1 SGHNT, CDR2 YENEEA. The CDR3 DNA reads as TGTGCCAGCAGCTTAGATGGGGGAGGGCGGAATGAGCAGTTCTTC. Translating it yields CASSLDGGGRNEQFF.

The rearrangement joins TRBV29-1 to TRBJ1-2; D uncertain. V was shortened by 5 bases and J by 8 bases, with 9 bases between the two germline ends. The V gene's germline CDR1 is SQVTM and CDR2 ANQGSEA. This CDR3 comprises 10 residues. The chain's CDR3 is CSVKAGGYTF. The CDR3 bases are TGCAGCGTTAAGGCCGGGGGCTACACCTTC. Drawing the rest from reference TRBV29-1 and TRBJ1-2, the complete variable domain is SAVISQKPSRDICQRGTSLTIQCQVDSQVTMMFWYRQQPGQSLTLIATANQGSEATYESGFVIDKFPISRPNLTFSTLTVSNMSPEDSSIYLCSVKAGGYTFGSGTRLTVV.

Many counts were recorded for this clonotype. V and J are TRBV5-1 and TRBJ2-2, with 7 bases identical to TRBD1. Trimming at V came to 4 bases and at J to 6 bases, leaving 12 bases not matched to a gene. Germline CDR1 is SGHRS and CDR2 is YFSETQ. The CDR3 length is 16 residues. Written as DNA, the CDR3 is TGCGCCAGCAGCGTAACCCCCGGGACAGCCGCCGGGGAGCTGTTTTTT. It yields the protein CASSVTPGTAAGELFF.

Note on this clonotype: One junction end does not reproduce the germline sequence, and a read error may be involved. The V and J genes are TRBV7-9 and TRBJ1-5; D may be TRBD1 (6 bases). There are 16 residues in the CDR3. CDR1 and CDR2 (germline): SEHNR, FQNEAQ (reference sequence). The CDR3 DNA reads TGTGCCAGCAGTTTAGGGACTAGCGGGGGCGGTCAGCCCCAGCATTTT. Translation: CASSLGTSGGGQPQHF.

A note on this clonotype: This CDR3 is missing its conserved last phenylalanine or tryptophan, likely due to a read error. For the CDR3, the DNA is TGTGCCAGCAGTGAAAGGGTCCAGGGGTCCAAGGGCTACACCTTG. Its translation is CASSERVQGSKGYTL. The chain has TRBV2 and TRBJ1-2; D might be TRBD1 (6 bases). CDR1 and CDR2 from the germline V gene are SNHLY and FYNNEI. V lost 2 bases to trimming and J lost 8 bases, with 18 bases between them. CDR3 length: 15 amino acids.

This clonotype came up many times. This chain links TRBV15 with TRBJ2-7, with a possible D match to TRBD2 (6 bases). V was clipped by 0 bases and J by 4 bases, with 19 bases between them. From germline, CDR1 is LNHNV and CDR2 YYDKDF (reference sequence). This CDR3 comprises 17 residues. The CDR3 protein is CATSRDASFGSRYEQYF. CDR3 sequence (DNA): TGTGCCACCAGCAGAGATGCCTCCTTCGGGAGCCGGTACGAGCAGTACTTC.

This rearrangement joins TRBV9 to TRBJ2-7; no clear D gene. Germline CDR1 reads SGDLS; CDR2 reads YYNGEE. The CDR3 consists of 14 residues. V gave up 0 bases and J gave up 6 bases, with 13 bases separating them. The CDR3 protein is CASSVAFLPSEQYF. CDR3 in DNA: TGTGCCAGCAGCGTAGCTTTCCTCCCGAGCGAGCAGTACTTC.

Ten or more counts support this clonotype. The rearrangement uses TRBV27 and TRBJ2-5; D is undetermined. CDR3 length: 13 amino acids. The V gene lost 5 bases and the J gene lost 4 bases, with 11 bases spanning the gap. CDR1 is MNHEY, CDR2 SMNVEV, per germline (reference sequence). CDR3 amino acids: CASSPIGGETQYF. In DNA, the CDR3 is TGTGCCAGCAGTCCCATTGGCGGAGAGACCCAGTACTTC.

This clonotype was counted ten times or more. The junction differs from germline at one of its ends, possibly a read error. This sequence joins TRBV12-3 or TRBV12-4 and TRBJ2-7, with D possibly TRBD2 on 6 matching bases. The CDR3 has 12 residues. DNA of the CDR3: TGTGCCAGCAGTCGGCGAGGACTACCCGCATTGTTC. Its protein is CASSRRGLPALF.

The J gene is TRBJ1-4, the V gene TRBV7-8, with D tentatively TRBD1 (5 bases). Trimming removed 1 base at V and 3 bases at J, with 12 bases between. There are 16 residues in the CDR3. From germline, CDR1 is SGHVS and CDR2 FQNEAQ. The CDR3 DNA reads as TGTGCCAGCAGCTTAGTCGCGGCAGGGCCTAATGAAAAACTGTTTTTT. Residues: CASSLVAAGPNEKLFF. Drawing the rest from reference TRBV7-8 and TRBJ1-4, the complete variable domain is GAGVSQSPRYKVAKRGQDVALRCDPISGHVSLFWYQQALGQGPEFLTYFQNEAQLDKSGLPSDRFFAERPEGSVSTLKIQRTQQEDSAVYLCASSLVAAGPNEKLFFGSGTQLSVL.

This clonotype was counted ten times or more. This chain links TRBV12-3 or TRBV12-4 with TRBJ2-7; tentative D call: TRBD2 (5 bases). Trimming removed 2 bases at V and 0 bases at J, with 11 bases between. The CDR3 is 15 residues long. The CDR3 region is CASSLNGVYSYEQYF. CDR3 coding DNA: TGTGCCAGCAGTTTAAACGGGGTGTACTCCTACGAGCAGTACTTC.

The V and J genes are TRBV7-9 and TRBJ2-3; no firm D call. CDR3 length: 14 amino acids. V was cut by 1 base and J by 2 bases, with 7 bases left in between. The germline V gene encodes CDR1 SEHNR and CDR2 FQNEAQ (reference sequence). CDR3 loop: CASSLGPTTDTQYF. The CDR3 region has the DNA TGTGCCAGCAGCTTAGGCCCGACCACAGATACGCAGTATTTT.

The chain recombines TRBV2 with TRBJ2-3; D is perhaps TRBD2 (7 bases). With 4 bases removed from V and 0 bases from J, the gap between germline ends came to 11 bases. CDR1 and CDR2 from the germline V gene are SNHLY and FYNNEI. The CDR3 runs 15 residues. The chain's CDR3 is CASSGAGASTDTQYF. The CDR3 bases are TGTGCCAGCAGTGGGGCGGGGGCTAGCACAGATACGCAGTATTTT.

The CDR3 DNA is TGTGCCAGCAGCTTGGCCACGGGACAGGCGGGCCAAGAGACCCAGTACTTC. This sequence encodes CASSLATGQAGQETQYF. The chain links TRBV2 to TRBJ2-5; 8 bases map to TRBD1. Per germline, CDR1 SNHLY and CDR2 FYNNEI. The CDR3 length is 17 residues. The J segment lost 1 base and the V segment lost 6 bases, leaving 13 bases of the junction unmatched.

This clonotype occurred a few times. The chain is built from TRBV20-1 and TRBJ2-3; D is uncertain. Germline V gene lookup returns CDR1 DFQATT and CDR2 SNEGSKA (reference sequence). CDR3 size: 15 residues. The V gene lost 0 bases and the J gene lost 4 bases, with 14 bases spanning the gap. CDR3 sequence reads: CSARDGVLLADTQYF. The DNA of the CDR3 is TGCAGTGCTAGAGATGGGGTTCTGTTGGCAGATACGCAGTATTTT.

The chain uses TRBV12-3 or TRBV12-4 and TRBJ2-6, with TRBD1 identical over 10 bases. The V gene end was trimmed by 6 bases and the J gene end by 16 bases; junction bases not matched to a gene: 6. This CDR3 is 12 amino acids long. This chain's CDR3 is CASRATGGVLTF. DNA for the CDR3: TGTGCCAGCAGGGCGACAGGGGGCGTACTGACTTTC.

The J gene is TRBJ1-1, the V gene TRBV12-3 or TRBV12-4; 7 nucleotides line up with TRBD1. With V trimmed by 6 bases and J by 4 bases, 11 bases remained unmatched. There are 15 residues in the CDR3. CDR3 loop: CASSPQGGRGTEAFF. The CDR3 bases are TGTGCCAGCAGCCCCCAGGGGGGGCGGGGCACTGAAGCTTTCTTT.

J is TRBJ2-7 and V is TRBV29-1, with 7 bases lining up with TRBD2. This CDR3 is built from 10 residues. Unmatched junction bases numbered 2, after V lost 6 bases and J lost 6 bases. Germline V lookup: CDR1 SQVTM, CDR2 ANQGSEA. This CDR3 reads CSVLAGEQYF. In nucleotides, the CDR3 is TGCAGCGTATTAGCGGGCGAGCAGTACTTC.